These 23 T cell receptor beta chains originate from one sample sequenced in a study of response to subunit inactivated influenza vaccine. One entry per CDR3 protein results from TCRdb running MiXCR on the RT-PCR reads. Among about 520,000 distinct CDR3 sequences listed, about 7.2% were seen once. Sequenced here: PBMCs from blood, sampled around 25 months after vaccination. These receptors came from a man aged 45 to 75 who received an inactivated influenza vaccine.

This chain connects TRBV10-3 to TRBJ2-4, with D possibly TRBD2 on 5 matching bases. This CDR3 has 17 amino acids. Germline CDR1 is ENHRY and CDR2 is SYGVKD. V lost 3 bases to trimming and J lost 8 bases, with 23 bases between them. In DNA form, the CDR3 reads TGTGCCATCAGTGACCCGGTGGGGAGTGGTGGTAGGGACATTCAGTACTTC. It is translated as CAISDPVGSGGRDIQYF.

The chain joins TRBV21-1 to TRBJ2-7; no check of the table's D call, TRBD1, against the DNA was made. TRBV21-1 is assigned pseudogene status. The CDR3 spans 14 residues. The CDR3, as DNA: TGTGCCAGCAGCAAGGGACAGGAGTCCTACGAGCAGTACTTC. It is translated as CASSKGQESYEQYF.

The chain links TRBV4-1 to TRBJ2-2; 8 bases are a match to TRBD1. This CDR3 has 16 amino acids. With V trimmed by 2 bases and J by 5 bases, 7 bases remained unmatched. CDR1 MGHRA and CDR2 YSYEKL come from the germline V gene. The CDR3 DNA reads as TGCGCCAGCAGCCAAAGAAAGCAGGGGGCGACCGGGGAGCTGTTTTTT. Protein product: CASSQRKQGATGELFF.

The gene calls are TRBV20-1 and TRBJ2-4; TRBD2 matches 8 bases. The CDR3 contains 17 residues. V lost 2 bases, J lost 3 bases, and 12 bases stayed unmatched. Germline V gives CDR1 DFQATT, CDR2 SNEGSKA (reference sequence). The CDR3 DNA is TGCAGTGCTAGAATCGGGCCAGCGGGGGAATTCAAAAACATTCAGTACTTC. Translation: CSARIGPAGEFKNIQYF.

This clonotype was seen more than once but under ten times. This sequence joins TRBV29-1 and TRBJ2-3, with D perhaps matching TRBD2 (6 bases). Looked up from germline, CDR1 is SQVTM and CDR2 is ANQGSEA. The CDR3 totals 13 residues. V was trimmed by 3 bases and J by 2 bases, leaving 9 bases between them. The CDR3 here is CSVDGSNTDTQYF. The CDR3 region has the DNA TGCAGCGTTGACGGGAGCAACACAGATACGCAGTATTTT.

The chain couples TRBV19 to TRBJ2-7; the D gene is possibly TRBD2 (6 bases). The CDR3 totals 15 residues. Germline values: CDR1 LNHDA, CDR2 SQIVND (reference sequence). The V end was cut by 3 bases, the J end by 3 bases, with 15 bases between. Written as DNA, the CDR3 is TGTGCCAGTAGTATTGGCGCGGGGACCATCTACGAGCAGTACTTC. Residues: CASSIGAGTIYEQYF.

The chain couples TRBV18 to TRBJ1-5; a possible D gene is TRBD1 (6 bases). Trimming took 0 bases from V and 5 from J, leaving 14 bases between them. CDR3 length: 16 amino acids. Germline values: CDR1 KGHSH, CDR2 LQKENI. CDR3 region: CASSPPGQGLHQPQHF. CDR3 sequence (DNA): TGTGCCAGCTCACCACCAGGTCAGGGGCTTCATCAGCCCCAGCATTTT.

This clonotype appeared many times. The rearrangement joins TRBV29-1 to TRBJ1-4, with D unresolved. The germline gives CDR1 SQVTM, CDR2 ANQGSEA. Trimming removed 4 bases at V and 8 bases at J, with 14 bases between. CDR3 length equals 13 residues. CDR3 bases: TGCAGCGTTGGACATTCGGTATCCGAAAAACTGTTTTTT. Translating it yields CSVGHSVSEKLFF. The complete variable domain, with remaining parts taken from reference TRBV29-1 and TRBJ1-4, reads SAVISQKPSRDICQRGTSLTIQCQVDSQVTMMFWYRQQPGQSLTLIATANQGSEATYESGFVIDKFPISRPNLTFSTLTVSNMSPEDSSIYLCSVGHSVSEKLFFGSGTQLSVL.

The sample holds many counts of this clonotype. This chain connects TRBV6-2 or TRBV6-3 to TRBJ2-4; a possible D gene is TRBD2 (5 bases). Germline values: CDR1 MNHEY, CDR2 SVGEGT. The ends were cut back, 7 bases at V and 9 bases at J, with 16 bases in the middle. The CDR3 is 13 amino acids. This chain's CDR3 is CASTTRTRGIQYF. CDR3 nucleotides: TGTGCCAGCACCACAAGGACCCGGGGCATTCAGTACTTC.

This clonotype was detected a few times. The CDR3 spells CASSLGFQIRELFF. The CDR3 DNA sequence: TGTGCCAGCAGCTTAGGGTTCCAAATCCGGGAGCTGTTTTTT. The V gene is TRBV7-2, the J gene TRBJ2-2; D uncertain. Germline CDR1 SGHTA, CDR2 FQGNSA. This CDR3 has 14 residues. Trimming took 1 base from V and 9 from J, leaving 12 bases between them.

In its sample, this clonotype was seen many times. The gene calls are TRBV7-8 and TRBJ1-1; the D is unclear. The CDR3 is made up of 15 amino acids. Per the germline V gene, CDR1 is SGHVS and CDR2 is FQNEAQ. The V gene lost 5 bases and the J gene lost 3 bases, with 16 bases spanning the gap. CDR3 loop: CASSLRPNGDTEAFF. CDR3 sequence (DNA): TGTGCCAGCAGCCTCCGCCCGAACGGGGACACTGAAGCTTTCTTT.

This chain connects TRBV3-1 to TRBJ2-7; possibly TRBD1 for D (5 bases). CDR1 LGHDT and CDR2 YNNKEL come from the germline V gene (reference sequence). V was trimmed by 1 base and J by 9 bases, leaving 13 bases between them. The CDR3 sequence is 13 residues long. As DNA, the CDR3 is TGTGCCAGCAGCCAAGTTCAGGGATCCGGGCAGTACTTC. The encoded protein is CASSQVQGSGQYF.

This clonotype was seen many times. The chain combines TRBV24-1 with TRBJ2-1, with D maybe TRBD2 (6 bases). Germline V lookup: CDR1 KGHDR, CDR2 SFDVKD. The CDR3 runs 16 residues. V was clipped by 1 base and J by 0 bases, with 9 bases between them. The CDR3 here is CATSDLDGSSYNEQFF. CDR3 nucleotide sequence: TGTGCCACCAGTGATTTAGACGGGAGCTCCTACAATGAGCAGTTCTTC.

The sample holds many counts of this clonotype. This chain joins TRBV23-1 and TRBJ2-5, with a possible D match to TRBD1 (5 bases). TRBV23-1 is an open reading frame whose function is uncertain. V lost 0 bases to trimming and J lost 2 bases, with 10 bases between them. CDR3 size: 15 residues. The chain's CDR3 is CASSQSRTGQETQYF. The CDR3 DNA sequence: TGCGCCAGCAGTCAATCAAGAACAGGTCAAGAGACCCAGTACTTC.

Ten or more counts support this clonotype. The chain combines TRBV3-1 with TRBJ1-5; D is perhaps TRBD1 (5 bases). The CDR3 is made up of 17 amino acids. V lost 2 bases and J 5 bases, leaving 19 bases between the germline ends. From germline, CDR1 is LGHDT and CDR2 YNNKEL (reference sequence). The CDR3 DNA is TGTGCCAGCAGCCAAAGTAGCATCAGGGCTTCGCATCAGCCCCAGCATTTT. Translating it yields CASSQSSIRASHQPQHF.

In its sample, this clonotype was seen a few times. Mismatch with germline at one junction end may stem from a read error. The gene calls are TRBV20-1 and TRBJ2-1; the D gene is possibly TRBD1 (5 bases). The CDR3 has 16 residues. Germline assignment: CDR1 DFQATT and CDR2 SNEGSKA (reference sequence). The CDR3 nucleotides are TGCTGTGCTAGAGATGTGGACAAGGAGATCTTTTACGAGCAGTTCTTC. Protein: CCARDVDKEIFYEQFF.

This clonotype showed up many times. The J gene is TRBJ2-6, the V gene TRBV4-2; perhaps TRBD2 as D (6 bases). Germline V gene sequence: CDR1 LGHNA, CDR2 YNFKEQ. V was trimmed by 0 bases and J by 2 bases, leaving 11 bases between them. The CDR3 spans 17 residues. CDR3 residues: CASSQDLGTAGANVLTF. DNA for the CDR3: TGTGCCAGCAGCCAAGATCTCGGGACTGCTGGGGCCAACGTCCTGACTTTC.

In this sample, this clonotype turned up a few times. V is TRBV4-3 and J is TRBJ1-2; unclear D gene. The CDR3 is 14 residues long. From germline, CDR1 is LGHNA and CDR2 YSLEER. Trimming cost V 1 base and J 4 bases, with 10 bases left between them. CDR3 in DNA: TGCGCCAGCAGCCAAGGGACCGAGAGCTATGGCTACACCTTC. Amino acids: CASSQGTESYGYTF.

In this sample, this clonotype turned up many times. V and J are TRBV7-2 and TRBJ2-1; 8 bases align to TRBD2. The CDR3 runs to 15 residues. The V gene end was trimmed by 5 bases and the J gene end by 9 bases; junction bases not matched to a gene: 12. CDR1 SGHTA and CDR2 FQGNSA come from the germline V gene. The CDR3 loop reads CASSPPLSGGREQFF. For the CDR3, the DNA is TGTGCCAGCAGCCCCCCCCTTTCGGGGGGGCGTGAGCAGTTCTTC.

The chain employs TRBV11-2 and TRBJ2-7; D might be TRBD2 (5 bases). The germline CDR1 and CDR2 sequences are SGHAT and FQNNGV. There are 14 residues in the CDR3. V was clipped by 0 bases and J by 5 bases, with 11 bases between them. The DNA for the CDR3 is TGTGCCAGCAGCTTAGAGAGGGCTTGGAACGAGCAGTACTTC. It translates to CASSLERAWNEQYF.

This clonotype was observed at least ten times. The V and J genes are TRBV12-3 or TRBV12-4 and TRBJ2-1; 7 nucleotides agree with TRBD1. This CDR3 spans 18 amino acids. The junction had 15 bases not matched to a gene; V was cut back by 7 bases and J by 0 bases. The chain's CDR3 is CASTNAQGLARSYNEQFF. The CDR3 nucleotides are TGTGCCAGCACCAACGCACAGGGGTTAGCTCGCTCCTACAATGAGCAGTTCTTC.

This clonotype was observed a handful of times. The chain links TRBV6-1 to TRBJ2-1; D remains unclear. V lost 4 bases and J 5 bases, leaving 12 bases between the germline ends. In germline, CDR1 is MNHNS, CDR2 SASEGT. The CDR3 loop spans 14 amino acids. The CDR3 DNA sequence: TGTGCCAGCAGTGTCCCGGTGATTAACAATGAGCAGTTCTTC. Its protein product is CASSVPVINNEQFF.

This clonotype was seen more than once but under ten times. This chain joins TRBV29-1 and TRBJ1-2; 12 positions match TRBD1. CDR3 length: 14 residues. Trimming removed 3 bases from V and 8 bases from J; junction bases left unmatched: 7. CDR1 and CDR2 (germline): SQVTM, ANQGSEA. In DNA, the CDR3 is TGCAGCGTTGACAAAACGGGACAGGGGGCCGGCTACACCTTC. Translating gives CSVDKTGQGAGYTF. The entire variable domain, with the rest obtained from reference TRBV29-1 and TRBJ1-2, is as follows: SAVISQKPSRDICQRGTSLTIQCQVDSQVTMMFWYRQQPGQSLTLIATANQGSEATYESGFVIDKFPISRPNLTFSTLTVSNMSPEDSSIYLCSVDKTGQGAGYTFGSGTRLTVV.